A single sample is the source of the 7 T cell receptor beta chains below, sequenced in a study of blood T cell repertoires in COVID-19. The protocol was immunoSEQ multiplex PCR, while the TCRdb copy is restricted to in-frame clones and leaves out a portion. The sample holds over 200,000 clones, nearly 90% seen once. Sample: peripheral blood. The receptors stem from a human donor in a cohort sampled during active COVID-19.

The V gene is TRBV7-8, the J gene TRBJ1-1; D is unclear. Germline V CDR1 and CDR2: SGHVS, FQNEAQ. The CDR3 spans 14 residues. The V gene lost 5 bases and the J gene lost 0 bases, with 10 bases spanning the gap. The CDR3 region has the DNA TGTGCCAGCAGCCTCGGGAGTATGAACACTGAAGCTTTCTTT. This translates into CASSLGSMNTEAFF.

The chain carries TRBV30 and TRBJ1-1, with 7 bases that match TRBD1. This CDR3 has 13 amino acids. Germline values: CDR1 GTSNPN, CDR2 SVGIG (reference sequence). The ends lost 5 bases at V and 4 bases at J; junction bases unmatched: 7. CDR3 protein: CAWARDRSTEAFF. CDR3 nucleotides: TGTGCCTGGGCCCGGGACAGAAGCACTGAAGCTTTCTTT.

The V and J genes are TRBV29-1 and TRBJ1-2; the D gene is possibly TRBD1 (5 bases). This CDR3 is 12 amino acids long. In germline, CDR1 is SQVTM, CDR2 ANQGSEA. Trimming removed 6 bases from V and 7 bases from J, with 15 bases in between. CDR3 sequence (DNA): TGCAGCGTGAAAGCCGGGACTGGTGGCTACACCTTC. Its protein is CSVKAGTGGYTF.

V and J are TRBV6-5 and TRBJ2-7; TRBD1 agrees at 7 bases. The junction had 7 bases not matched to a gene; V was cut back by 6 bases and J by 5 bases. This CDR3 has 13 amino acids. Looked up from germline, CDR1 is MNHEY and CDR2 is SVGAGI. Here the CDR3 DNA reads TGTGCCAGCAGGACAGGGTATTTCCACGAGCAGTACTTC. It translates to CASRTGYFHEQYF.

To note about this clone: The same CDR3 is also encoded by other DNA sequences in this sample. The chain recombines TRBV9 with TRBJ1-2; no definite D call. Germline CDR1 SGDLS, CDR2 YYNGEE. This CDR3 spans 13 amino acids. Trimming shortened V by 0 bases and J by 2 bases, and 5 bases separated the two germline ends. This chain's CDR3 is CASSVAGNYGYTF. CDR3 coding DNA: TGTGCCAGCAGCGTAGCGGGAAACTATGGCTACACCTTC. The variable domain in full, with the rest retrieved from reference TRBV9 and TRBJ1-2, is DSGVTQTPKHLITATGQRVTLRCSPRSGDLSVYWYQQSLDQGLQFLIQYYNGEERAKGNILERFSAQQFPDLHSELNLSSLELGDSALYFCASSVAGNYGYTFGSGTRLTVV.

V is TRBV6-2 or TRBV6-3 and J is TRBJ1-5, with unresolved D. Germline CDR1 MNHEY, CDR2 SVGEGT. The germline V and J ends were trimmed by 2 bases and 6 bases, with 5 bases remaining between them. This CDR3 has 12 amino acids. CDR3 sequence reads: CASSYPSQPQHF. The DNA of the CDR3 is TGTGCCAGCAGTTACCCCAGTCAGCCCCAGCATTTT.

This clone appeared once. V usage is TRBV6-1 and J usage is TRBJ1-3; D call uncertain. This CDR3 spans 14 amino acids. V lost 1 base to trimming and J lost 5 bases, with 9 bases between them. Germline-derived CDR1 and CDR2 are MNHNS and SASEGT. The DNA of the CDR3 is TGTGCCAGCAGTGAAGGAGGTCGGCGAAACACCATATATTTT. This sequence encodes CASSEGGRRNTIYF.